The 18 T cell receptor beta chains presented below share a single source sample, sequenced in a study of control samples from healthy donors and cancer patients. Sequencing was performed with immunoSEQ multiplex PCR; in TCRdb, only in-frame clones are kept and a portion is missing. The sample holds tens of thousands of clones; roughly 86% are singletons and the top ten take 1.3%. Sequences were obtained from blood. Receptors were obtained from a woman between 45 and 60 years old in good health.

The chain employs TRBV7-3 and TRBJ2-1, with 7 bases aligning to TRBD2. In germline, CDR1 is SGHTA, CDR2 FQGTGA. Losses at the gene ends were 3 bases for V and 3 bases for J; bases not matched to a gene: 2. The CDR3 loop spans 14 amino acids. CDR3 in amino acids: CASSFASGYNEQFF. The DNA of the CDR3 is TGTGCCAGCAGCTTCGCTAGCGGCTACAATGAGCAGTTCTTC.

The rearrangement uses TRBV11-1 and TRBJ2-5, with a weak D call TRBD1 (5 bases). With 1 base removed from V and 5 bases from J, the gap between germline ends came to 8 bases. Per the germline V gene, CDR1 is SGHAT and CDR2 is FQDESV (reference sequence). This CDR3 has 13 residues. This CDR3 is CASSLVGAETQYF. The CDR3, as DNA: TGTGCCAGCAGCTTAGTAGGGGCGGAGACCCAGTACTTC.

The genes are TRBV19 and TRBJ1-1; a weak D match, TRBD1 (5 bases). Germline V gene lookup returns CDR1 LNHDA and CDR2 SQIVND (reference sequence). The CDR3 has 14 amino acids. The ends were cut back, 3 bases at V and 2 bases at J, with 10 bases in the middle. The CDR3 loop reads CASSIPGLNTEAFF. Here the CDR3 DNA reads TGTGCCAGTAGTATCCCAGGGTTAAACACTGAAGCTTTCTTT.

The J gene is TRBJ2-2, the V gene TRBV7-2; D not resolved. This CDR3 contains 15 residues. Trimming stripped 3 bases from V and 0 bases from J, with 8 bases between. Germline V CDR1 and CDR2: SGHTA, FQGNSA. CDR3 nucleotides: TGTGCCAGCAGCTTTCGGCCACCGAACACCGGGGAGCTGTTTTTT. Translated, it gives CASSFRPPNTGELFF.

V usage is TRBV7-2 and J usage is TRBJ2-3; tentatively, D is TRBD2 (7 bases). Germline assignment: CDR1 SGHTA and CDR2 FQGNSA. Deletions cut 1 base from V and 4 bases from J, with 12 bases between. This CDR3 region has 15 residues. DNA of the CDR3: TGTGCCAGCAGCTTAGTGGTGGGGGGGCCAGATACGCAGTATTTT. Protein product: CASSLVVGGPDTQYF.

The chain employs TRBV7-9 and TRBJ1-1, with D hard to call. This CDR3 region has 15 residues. The germline V gene encodes CDR1 SEHNR and CDR2 FQNEAQ (reference sequence). Between the trimmed V and J ends, which lost 1 base and 1 base, there was a span of 10 bases. The CDR3 coding sequence is TGTGCCAGCAGCTTAGACGGCAGGACGAACACTGAAGCTTTCTTT. Translation: CASSLDGRTNTEAFF.

The chain carries TRBV4-2 and TRBJ1-2; D possibly corresponds to TRBD1 (5 bases). The germline gives CDR1 LGHNA, CDR2 YNFKEQ. V lost 0 bases, J lost 4 bases, and 18 bases lay in between. The length of the CDR3 is 17 residues. In nucleotides, the CDR3 is TGTGCCAGCAGCCAAGATGTTGAGGGGTGGGAGAGCTATGGCTACACCTTC. This sequence encodes CASSQDVEGWESYGYTF.

The V gene is TRBV11-3, the J gene TRBJ2-1; D may correspond to TRBD1 or TRBD2 (5 bases each). The CDR3 length is 13 residues. Germline CDR1 is SGHNT and CDR2 is YENEEA. V was shortened by 5 bases and J by 6 bases, with 11 bases between the two germline ends. The CDR3 here is CASSRGPPNEQFF. The CDR3 nucleotides are TGTGCCAGCAGCAGGGGACCGCCCAATGAGCAGTTCTTC.

The table lists this clone with a count of one. The chain couples TRBV18 to TRBJ1-5; 7 bases line up with TRBD1. Germline assignment: CDR1 KGHSH and CDR2 LQKENI. The CDR3 is made up of 16 amino acids. Unmatched junction bases numbered 6, after V lost 3 bases and J lost 1 base. The CDR3 DNA follows: TGTGCCAGCTCACCCTTAACGACAGGGAGCAATCAGCCCCAGCATTTT. This gives the protein CASSPLTTGSNQPQHF.

The chain uses TRBV5-1 and TRBJ2-5, with D possibly matching TRBD2 (5 bases). V lost 0 bases and J lost 0, with 9 bases in between. The CDR3 loop spans 15 amino acids. Germline CDR1 is SGHRS and CDR2 is YFSETQ. In DNA, the CDR3 is TGCGCCAGCAGCTTGGGTAGCGCTTACCAAGAGACCCAGTACTTC. Its protein is CASSLGSAYQETQYF.

The chain carries TRBV11-2 and TRBJ2-7; maybe TRBD2 (7 bases). Germline CDR1 SGHAT, CDR2 FQNNGV. Trimming removed 3 bases from V and 3 bases from J, with 12 bases in between. The CDR3 loop spans 14 amino acids. CDR3 protein: CASSLGGGGYEQYF. The CDR3 region has the DNA TGTGCCAGCAGCTTGGGGGGCGGGGGCTACGAGCAGTACTTC. Using reference TRBV11-2 and TRBJ2-7 for the parts outside the CDR3, the full variable domain is EAGVAQSPRYKIIEKRQSVAFWCNPISGHATLYWYQQILGQGPKLLIQFQNNGVVDDSQLPKDRFSAERLKGVDSTLKIQPAKLEDSAVYLCASSLGGGGYEQYFGPGTRLTVT.

The rearrangement links TRBV29-1 to TRBJ2-7, with a possible D match to TRBD1 (5 bases). V gave up 6 bases and J gave up 7 bases, with 13 bases separating them. The germline CDR1 and CDR2 sequences are SQVTM and ANQGSEA. The CDR3 is 11 residues long. The chain's CDR3 is CSVAPGREQYF. The DNA of the CDR3 is TGCAGCGTGGCGCCAGGGCGGGAGCAGTACTTC.

This clone was seen just once. V and J are TRBV11-2 and TRBJ1-1, with a tentative D call TRBD1 (5 bases). The CDR3 has 13 amino acids. Trimming left V 1 base short and J 6 bases short, with 9 bases between. Germline CDR1 and CDR2: SGHAT and FQNNGV. The CDR3, as DNA: TGTGCCAGCAGCTTAGGAACAGGCTCTGAAGCTTTCTTT. Its translation: CASSLGTGSEAFF.

This clone was found once. The rearrangement uses TRBV5-5 and TRBJ1-5, with TRBD1 identical over 8 bases. The V and J ends lost 0 bases and 7 bases, in that order; junction bases with no gene match: 3. The CDR3 contains 14 residues. Germline-derived CDR1 and CDR2 are SGHKS and YYEKEE (reference sequence). CDR3: CASSLDRGDQPQHF. CDR3 coding DNA: TGTGCCAGCAGCTTGGACAGGGGGGACCAGCCCCAGCATTTT.

This chain joins TRBV27 and TRBJ1-2, with TRBD1 matching over 7 bases. CDR3 length: 13 amino acids. J was trimmed by 6 bases and V by 3 bases; bases with no gene match: 4. Germline CDR1 reads MNHEY; CDR2 reads SMNVEV (reference sequence). The CDR3 coding sequence is TGTGCCAGCAGTTTCCGACAGGGCCATGGCTACACCTTC. Encoded protein: CASSFRQGHGYTF.

The chain employs TRBV6-4 and TRBJ2-2; 12 nucleotides line up with TRBD2. Germline loops: CDR1 MRHNA, CDR2 SNTAGT. V lost 8 bases to trimming and J lost 5 bases; unmatched junction nucleotides: 3. The CDR3 runs 14 residues. DNA for the CDR3: TGTGCCAGCTCCGGGACTAGCGGGACCGGGGAGCTGTTTTTT. It yields the protein CASSGTSGTGELFF.

The V gene is TRBV6-2 or TRBV6-3, the J gene TRBJ2-5; D remains ambiguous. This CDR3 comprises 15 residues. Per germline, CDR1 MNHEY and CDR2 SVGEGT. Between the trimmed V and J ends, which lost 2 bases and 5 bases, there was a span of 15 bases. CDR3 loop: CASSYSLGKRETQYF. CDR3 bases: TGTGCCAGCAGTTACAGTTTAGGAAAAAGGGAGACCCAGTACTTC.

The gene calls are TRBV14 and TRBJ2-4, with 9 bases identical to TRBD2. Germline values: CDR1 SGHDN, CDR2 FVKESK. The V gene end was trimmed by 4 bases and the J gene end by 0 bases; junction bases not matched to a gene: 4. The CDR3 extends over 16 amino acids. As DNA, the CDR3 is TGTGCCAGCAGCCCCCTAGCGGGACTAGCCAAAAACATTCAGTACTTC. It specifies CASSPLAGLAKNIQYF.